The 25 T cell receptor beta chains below were found in one sample sequenced in a study of T cells in Graves' hyperthyroidism and ophthalmopathy. There were TCR beta CDR3 regions amplified from RNA transcripts. The TCR CDR3 was amplified in a first-round RT-PCR using the HTBI primer set. MiXCR, run by TCRdb on the multiplex PCR reads, gives a single entry per CDR3 protein. The data contain roughly 500,000 distinct CDR3 sequences, roughly 14% of them singletons. Input material: blood. These receptors came from a young woman with Graves' hyperthyroidism that later progressed to Graves' ophthalmopathy.

The V and J genes are TRBV10-3 and TRBJ1-2, with D tentatively TRBD1 (5 bases). In germline, CDR1 is ENHRY, CDR2 SYGVKD. V shed 7 bases and J shed 4 bases, with 13 bases lying between them. This CDR3 comprises 13 residues. CDR3 nucleotides: TGTGCCATCACGGTGGGGGACGGCTATGGCTACACCTTC. It codes for CAITVGDGYGYTF.

This clonotype was seen repeatedly, ten times or more. Written as DNA, the CDR3 is TGCAGTGCTAGTAGTGGTGCAGTCAGTAACTATGGCTACACCTTC. Protein: CSASSGAVSNYGYTF. V gene TRBV20-1 combines with J gene TRBJ1-2; D ambiguous. CDR1 DFQATT and CDR2 SNEGSKA come from the germline V gene (reference sequence). The CDR3 length is 15 residues. Trimming shortened V by 3 bases and J by 1 base, and 15 bases separated the two germline ends.

The chain is built from TRBV14 and TRBJ2-7; D is uncertain. Germline CDR1 reads SGHDN; CDR2 reads FVKESK. With 3 bases removed from V and 2 bases from J, the gap between germline ends came to 14 bases. The CDR3 length is 15 residues. DNA for the CDR3: TGTGCCAGCAGCCAGGCCCCCGCGGTCCCCTACGAGCAGTACTTC. It yields the protein CASSQAPAVPYEQYF.

This clonotype was found a few times. The chain employs TRBV25-1 and TRBJ1-4; 7 positions match TRBD1. Germline lookup yields CDR1 MGHDK and CDR2 SYGVNS. This CDR3 is built from 14 residues. V lost 8 bases, J lost 0 bases, and 3 bases stayed unmatched. In DNA form, the CDR3 reads TGTGCCAGCGGGACAGCTTCAACTAATGAAAAACTGTTTTTT. Translation: CASGTASTNEKLFF. Combining the CDR3 with reference TRBV25-1 and TRBJ1-4 gives the whole variable domain EADIYQTPRYLVIGTGKKITLECSQTMGHDKMYWYQQDPGMELHLIHYSYGVNSTEKGDLSSESTVSRIRTEHFPLTLESARPSHTSQYLCASGTASTNEKLFFGSGTQLSVL.

This clonotype was seen repeatedly, ten times or more. The chain employs TRBV30 and TRBJ2-7; D is undetermined. The CDR3 contains 12 residues. The V and J ends lost 0 bases and 7 bases respectively, with 10 bases between them. Looked up from germline, CDR1 is GTSNPN and CDR2 is SVGIG (reference sequence). CDR3 coding DNA: TGTGCCTGGAGTGTAACTTCCACGGAGCAGTACTTC. Amino acids: CAWSVTSTEQYF.

This clonotype was counted at least ten times. The chain couples TRBV25-1 to TRBJ2-1, with D tentatively TRBD2 (6 bases). The CDR3 is made up of 16 amino acids. Germline V CDR1 and CDR2: MGHDK, SYGVNS. V lost 6 bases and J lost 2, with 17 bases in between. CDR3 DNA sequence: TGTGCCAGCAGCGAAACCGGGACTGGGACCTACAATGAGCAGTTCTTC. This encodes CASSETGTGTYNEQFF.

This clonotype appeared many times. This chain connects TRBV6-2 or TRBV6-3 to TRBJ2-1, with 9 bases matching TRBD1. CDR1 and CDR2 (germline): MNHEY, SVGEGT. With 6 bases clipped from V and 8 bases from J, the junction kept 8 bases outside the gene matches. The CDR3 extends over 14 amino acids. CDR3 sequence: CASRREQGAHEQFF. Here the CDR3 DNA reads TGTGCCAGCAGGCGGGAACAGGGGGCCCATGAGCAGTTCTTC.

This clonotype was seen at least ten times. CDR3 sequence: CSATTGSNYGYTF. The CDR3 region has the DNA TGCAGTGCCACCACAGGGAGTAACTATGGCTACACCTTC. V gene TRBV20-1 combines with J gene TRBJ1-2; D possibly corresponds to TRBD1 (6 bases). Trimming cost V 6 bases and J 1 base, with 12 bases left between them. Germline CDR1 DFQATT, CDR2 SNEGSKA (reference sequence). The CDR3 has 13 residues.

This clonotype was detected many times. This chain connects TRBV6-1 to TRBJ2-7; 11 bases match TRBD2. V dropped 6 bases and J dropped 3; count of bases not matched to a gene: 7. Per germline, CDR1 MNHNS and CDR2 SASEGT. This CDR3 contains 15 residues. The CDR3 coding sequence is TGTGCCAGCAGAAGGGGGACTAGCGGTCTCTACGAGCAGTACTTC. The encoded protein is CASRRGTSGLYEQYF.

This clonotype was counted many times. This sequence joins TRBV5-1 and TRBJ1-1; tentative D call: TRBD1 (5 bases). Germline V gene lookup returns CDR1 SGHRS and CDR2 YFSETQ. The CDR3 has 14 amino acids. Between the trimmed V and J ends, which lost 0 bases and 7 bases, there was a span of 13 bases. As DNA, the CDR3 is TGCGCCAGCAGCTTGGCTGGGACCCACCATGAAGCTTTCTTT. Its protein product is CASSLAGTHHEAFF.

This clonotype was counted at least ten times. The chain couples TRBV7-2 to TRBJ1-1; D perhaps matches TRBD1 (5 bases). V was pared by 5 bases and J by 0 bases, with 16 bases between. CDR1 SGHTA and CDR2 FQGNSA come from the germline V gene. This CDR3 comprises 16 residues. The CDR3 reads CASSPAPAGLNTEAFF. In DNA, the CDR3 is TGTGCCAGCAGCCCCGCCCCGGCAGGGCTGAACACTGAAGCTTTCTTT.

The chain recombines TRBV30 with TRBJ2-1; 8 bases are shared with TRBD2. V shed 3 bases and J 9 bases; nucleotides not matched to a gene: 7. The germline CDR1 and CDR2 sequences are GTSNPN and SVGIG (reference sequence). The length of the CDR3 is 13 residues. CDR3: CAWSLSGGVEQFF. The DNA of the CDR3 is TGTGCCTGGAGCCTGTCGGGGGGGGTTGAGCAGTTCTTC.

The sample holds many counts of this clonotype. The gene calls are TRBV12-5 and TRBJ2-7; 10 nucleotides align to TRBD1. Per germline, CDR1 LGHNT and CDR2 FRNRAP. V lost 2 bases to trimming and J lost 6 bases; unmatched junction nucleotides: 4. The CDR3 is made up of 14 amino acids. CDR3 bases: TGTGCTAGTGGTTTGCCCGACAGGGGGCCCGAGCAGTACTTC. The encoded protein is CASGLPDRGPEQYF. The full variable domain, rest sourced from reference TRBV12-5 and TRBJ2-7, is DARVTQTPRHKVTEMGQEVTMRCQPILGHNTVFWYRQTMMQGLELLAYFRNRAPLDDSGMPKDRFSAEMPDATLATLKIQPSEPRDSAVYFCASGLPDRGPEQYFGPGTRLTVT.

This clonotype was counted at least ten times. This sequence joins TRBV28 and TRBJ2-3; D not resolved. The CDR3 runs 13 residues. The V end lost 5 bases, the J end lost 4 bases, and 10 bases lay between the germline ends. Germline loops: CDR1 MDHEN, CDR2 SYDVKM. The CDR3 is CASSLLSSDTQYF. The CDR3 DNA reads as TGTGCCAGCAGTCTTCTATCTTCAGATACGCAGTATTTT.

This clonotype was picked up many times. This chain connects TRBV6-2 or TRBV6-3 to TRBJ1-2; 7 nucleotides align to TRBD1. Germline lookup yields CDR1 MNHEY and CDR2 SVGEGT. The trim removed 6 bases at V and 8 bases at J, leaving 12 bases unmatched. This CDR3 region has 14 residues. This chain's CDR3 is CASRNDRATEGYTF. The CDR3, as DNA: TGTGCCAGCAGAAACGACAGGGCCACGGAAGGCTACACCTTC.

The V call is TRBV9, the J call TRBJ2-1; 13 positions match TRBD2. Germline loops: CDR1 SGDLS, CDR2 YYNGEE. With 2 bases clipped from V and 3 bases from J, the junction kept 2 bases outside the gene matches. This CDR3 comprises 16 residues. CDR3 residues: CASSVGLAGDYNEQFF. CDR3 nucleotides: TGTGCCAGCAGCGTCGGACTAGCGGGAGACTACAATGAGCAGTTCTTC.

The rearrangement uses TRBV19 and TRBJ2-7, with D perhaps TRBD1 (6 bases). The CDR3 sequence is 14 residues long. The V and J ends lost 4 bases and 6 bases respectively, with 16 bases between them. In germline, CDR1 is LNHDA, CDR2 SQIVND (reference sequence). DNA of the CDR3: TGTGCCAGTAGTAGCCAGTGGGGGCCGGGCGAGCAGTACTTC. Amino acids: CASSSQWGPGEQYF.

This clonotype appeared many times. The chain links TRBV11-2 to TRBJ2-5, with 10 nucleotides matching TRBD2. This CDR3 contains 15 residues. Germline V gene sequence: CDR1 SGHAT, CDR2 FQNNGV. After removal of 7 bases from V and 5 bases from J, the junction contained 10 bases not matched to a gene. This chain's CDR3 is CASTLAGDLGETQYF. The CDR3 DNA follows: TGTGCCAGCACCCTAGCGGGAGACCTTGGGGAGACCCAGTACTTC.

This chain joins TRBV6-5 and TRBJ2-7; unclear D gene. Germline V lookup: CDR1 MNHEY, CDR2 SVGAGI. The V end was cut by 2 bases, the J end by 1 base, with 12 bases between. The CDR3 is 15 residues long. As DNA, the CDR3 is TGTGCCAGCAGTTACAGCCCGAGTGAGTCCTACGAGCAGTACTTC. Its translation is CASSYSPSESYEQYF.

This clonotype occurred many times. The chain joins TRBV27 to TRBJ1-1, with D unclear. This CDR3 comprises 13 residues. CDR1 and CDR2 (germline): MNHEY, SMNVEV (reference sequence). Trimming pared 6 bases from V and 5 bases from J, leaving 13 bases between. CDR3 DNA: TGTGCCAGCAGGGGAAAGGTCACGACTGAAGCTTTCTTT. It yields the protein CASRGKVTTEAFF.

This clonotype was detected many times. J is TRBJ2-7 and V is TRBV3-1, with D unclear. The CDR3 sequence is 13 residues long. Germline CDR1 reads LGHDT; CDR2 reads YNNKEL (reference sequence). Trimming removed 4 bases at V and 5 bases at J, with 12 bases between. CDR3 in amino acids: CASSPTDVDEQYF. As DNA, the CDR3 is TGTGCCAGCAGCCCAACCGACGTGGACGAGCAGTACTTC.

This clonotype has at least ten counts. This sequence joins TRBV6-1 and TRBJ2-1; 10 positions agree with TRBD2. The CDR3 length is 16 residues. V was pared by 5 bases and J by 0 bases, with 4 bases of the junction left unmatched. Germline CDR1 reads MNHNS; CDR2 reads SASEGT. The DNA of the CDR3 is TGTGCCAGCAGTTCCCGACTAGCGGGCTCCTACAATGAGCAGTTCTTC. Translated: CASSSRLAGSYNEQFF.

This clonotype was recorded at least ten times. J is TRBJ1-1 and V is TRBV20-1; no firm D call. Germline V gene data show CDR1 as DFQATT and CDR2 as SNEGSKA (reference sequence). V lost 3 bases and J lost 1, with 12 bases in between. CDR3 size: 14 residues. The CDR3 here is CSASGQTANTEAFF. CDR3 in DNA: TGCAGTGCTAGTGGGCAGACGGCGAACACTGAAGCTTTCTTT.

This clonotype was counted at least ten times. The V call is TRBV6-1, the J call TRBJ1-1; unclear D gene. Germline assignment: CDR1 MNHNS and CDR2 SASEGT. This CDR3 comprises 14 residues. The V end was cut by 1 base, the J end by 0 bases, with 6 bases between. The CDR3 is CASSEVEVNTEAFF. CDR3 sequence (DNA): TGTGCCAGCAGTGAAGTGGAGGTGAACACTGAAGCTTTCTTT.

The chain recombines TRBV27 with TRBJ2-1, with 12 bases matching TRBD2. Germline V gene data show CDR1 as MNHEY and CDR2 as SMNVEV (reference sequence). The junction had 11 bases not matched to a gene; V was cut back by 4 bases and J by 4 bases. The CDR3 length is 18 residues. CDR3: CASSWGTSGHAKYNEQFF. CDR3 nucleotides: TGTGCCAGCAGTTGGGGGACTAGCGGGCATGCCAAGTACAATGAGCAGTTCTTC.